This T cell receptor beta chain appears in the sequencing data of a study of T cells in Graves' hyperthyroidism and ophthalmopathy. Study-wide results and caveats: Most thyroid clonotypes expanded above 0.001 appeared in blood too.

The source material, RNA transcripts, was used to amplify TCR beta CDR3 regions. When the TCR CDR3 underwent first-round RT-PCR, the HTBI primer set was used. TCRdb re-called the multiplex PCR reads with MiXCR, one entry per CDR3 protein. The top ten hold approximately 33% of the sample, which has under 450,000 distinct CDR3 sequences, 15% to 20% seen once. Thyroid ultrasound, orbital computed tomography, clinical symptoms, and serum thyroxine and TRAb underpinned diagnoses. This clonotype was observed many times. Its specificity is not known. Per the germline V gene, CDR1 is LNHDA and CDR2 is SQIVND (reference sequence). V lost 4 bases and J lost 9, with 16 bases in between. CDR3 length: 15 amino acids.

The gene calls are TRBV19 and TRBJ1-6, with D possibly TRBD1 on 5 matching bases. The receptor comes from a woman aged 30 to 39 with Graves' hyperthyroidism that later progressed to Graves' ophthalmopathy. The specimen sequenced was blood. The CDR3 nucleotides read TGTGCCAGTAGTAATATGGCGGGGACTGGTTCACCCCTCCACTTT. It is translated as CASSNMAGTGSPLHF.